This passage covers 27 T cell receptor beta chains from one sample sequenced in a study of T cell responses to AZD1222 COVID-19 vaccine. Produced via immunoSEQ multiplex PCR; TCRdb's table is partial and in-frame only. This table has 120,000 or so clones, 90% appearing once. Sequencing used peripheral blood, obtained on day 0 of MenACWY control vaccination. The receptor set was obtained from an adult in good health.

The CDR3, as DNA: TGTGCCAGCAGTTTATTGTGGCAGGACCATCCCCTCCACTTT. This sequence encodes CASSLLWQDHPLHF. The chain combines TRBV27 with TRBJ1-6, with unresolved D. This CDR3 has 14 amino acids. Germline CDR1 and CDR2: MNHEY and SMNVEV (reference sequence). V lost 1 base to trimming and J lost 13 bases, with 14 bases between them.

The chain carries TRBV14 and TRBJ1-3; D may be TRBD1 (5 bases). The germline CDR1 and CDR2 sequences are SGHDN and FVKESK. V was shortened by 8 bases and J by 2 bases, with 13 bases between the two germline ends. This CDR3 has 14 amino acids. CDR3 sequence (DNA): TGTGCCAGCGGAGCCAGAGGGGCTGGAAACACCATATATTTT. It specifies CASGARGAGNTIYF.

V is TRBV6-4 and J is TRBJ1-6; D gene unclear. CDR1 MRHNA and CDR2 SNTAGT come from the germline V gene. The CDR3 is made up of 16 amino acids. V dropped 0 bases and J dropped 8 bases, with 14 bases sitting between them. The CDR3 sequence is CASSDSYQVWDSPLHF. CDR3 DNA: TGTGCCAGCAGTGACTCTTACCAGGTTTGGGATTCACCCCTCCACTTT.

The chain joins TRBV5-4 to TRBJ2-2; D call uncertain. The CDR3 runs 15 residues. In germline, CDR1 is SGHNT, CDR2 YYREEE (reference sequence). Trimming removed 4 bases at V and 3 bases at J, with 13 bases between. The CDR3 DNA reads as TGTGCCAGCAGCATCGACCCGGCGGACACCGGGGAGCTGTTTTTT. As protein: CASSIDPADTGELFF.

This chain uses TRBV6-5 with TRBJ2-3; 7 positions agree with TRBD2. Germline CDR1 reads MNHEY; CDR2 reads SVGAGI. V was clipped by 7 bases and J by 3 bases; unmatched bases: 4. The CDR3 contains 13 residues. This CDR3 reads CASIASGTDTQYF. CDR3 in DNA: TGTGCCAGCATAGCTAGCGGTACAGATACGCAGTATTTT.

For the CDR3, the DNA is TGTGCCAGAAGTCAAACTGAAGCTTTCTTT. Protein product: CARSQTEAFF. V gene TRBV5-3 combines with J gene TRBJ1-1, with D unclear. TRBV5-3 is reported as an ORF; its role is uncertain. Trimming pared 5 bases from V and 5 bases from J, leaving 4 bases between. This CDR3 is built from 10 residues.

The chain combines TRBV3-1 (or the pseudogene TRBV3-2) with TRBJ1-2; D is uncertain. CDR3 size: 13 residues. Per germline, CDR1 LGHDT and CDR2 YNNKEL (reference sequence). V shed 1 base and J shed 6 bases, with 9 bases lying between them. CDR3 residues: CASSQGVGNGYTF. CDR3 in DNA: TGTGCCAGCAGCCAAGGTGTGGGGAATGGCTACACCTTC.

The V call is TRBV19, the J call TRBJ2-7; 8 bases agree with TRBD1. This CDR3 has 12 residues. Germline lookup yields CDR1 LNHDA and CDR2 SQIVND (reference sequence). V shed 5 bases and J 5 bases; nucleotides not matched to a gene: 2. The CDR3 is CASSPDRDEQYV. CDR3 sequence (DNA): TGTGCCAGTAGTCCGGACAGGGACGAGCAGTACGTC.

The chain combines TRBV3-1 (or the pseudogene TRBV3-2) with TRBJ1-4; D not resolved. The germline V gene has CDR1 LGHDT and CDR2 YNNKEL (reference sequence). The V and J ends lost 3 bases and 0 bases respectively, with 17 bases between them. There are 18 residues in the CDR3. The CDR3 sequence is CASSHISGLDSTNEKLFF. The DNA for the CDR3 is TGTGCCAGCAGCCACATCTCCGGTCTCGACTCAACTAATGAAAAACTGTTTTTT.

V is TRBV28 and J is TRBJ2-2; TRBD2 matches at 7 bases. V was pared by 6 bases and J by 2 bases, with 3 bases of the junction left unmatched. The CDR3 consists of 14 residues. CDR1 MDHEN and CDR2 SYDVKM come from the germline V gene. CDR3 amino acids: CASSLAVNTGELFF. In DNA, the CDR3 is TGTGCCAGCAGCCTAGCGGTTAACACCGGGGAGCTGTTTTTT.

The count of this clone is one. CDR3 nucleotides: TGTGCCAGCAGTCGCCCGACATCTAGCAATCAGCCCCAGCATTTT. Translation gives CASSRPTSSNQPQHF. The chain combines TRBV28 with TRBJ1-5; unclear D gene. Germline assignment: CDR1 MDHEN and CDR2 SYDVKM. V shed 5 bases and J shed 0 bases, with 11 bases lying between them. The CDR3 is 15 amino acids.

The chain employs TRBV3-1 (or the pseudogene TRBV3-2) and TRBJ1-3, with D maybe TRBD1 (5 bases). This CDR3 comprises 15 residues. CDR1 and CDR2 (germline): LGHDT, YNNKEL (reference sequence). Deletions cut 3 bases from V and 4 bases from J, with 13 bases between. The CDR3 nucleotides read TGTGCCAGCAGCCAGAGGGGACTAGGAGGAAACACCATATATTTT. It is translated as CASSQRGLGGNTIYF.

The chain employs TRBV19 and TRBJ1-5, with 8 bases aligning to TRBD1. The length of the CDR3 is 16 residues. Losses at the gene ends were 5 bases for V and 0 bases for J; bases not matched to a gene: 6. CDR1 is LNHDA, CDR2 SQIVND, per germline (reference sequence). As DNA, the CDR3 is TGTGCCAGTAGTCTTCGGACAGGGTTTAGCAATCAGCCCCAGCATTTT. Encoded protein: CASSLRTGFSNQPQHF.

Of note for this clone: The junction departs from the called germline gene at one end, perhaps through a read error. The chain joins TRBV23-1 to TRBJ1-5; 10 nucleotides align to TRBD1. TRBV23-1 is noted as an ORF with a role that remains uncertain. This CDR3 is 17 amino acids long. CDR3 sequence (DNA): TGCACCAGCAGTCATCGCCGGGACAGGGGTTGTAATCAGCCCCAGCATTTT. It yields the protein CTSSHRRDRGCNQPQHF.

The DNA for the CDR3 is TGTGCCATAGGGGCGAGCTCCTATAATTCACCCCTCCACTTT. Translating it yields CAIGASSYNSPLHF. The gene calls are TRBV6-4 and TRBJ1-6, with a weak D call TRBD1 (5 bases). Trimming stripped 10 bases from V and 0 bases from J, with 10 bases between. Germline CDR1 is MRHNA and CDR2 is SNTAGT. The CDR3 spans 14 residues.

V gene TRBV7-2 combines with J gene TRBJ1-2; a possible D gene is TRBD1 (5 bases). The ends were cut back, 5 bases at V and 3 bases at J, with 16 bases in the middle. In germline, CDR1 is SGHTA, CDR2 FQGNSA. CDR3 length: 15 residues. CDR3 loop: CASSIRQRRDYGYTF. The CDR3 DNA sequence: TGTGCCAGCAGCATAAGACAGAGAAGGGACTATGGCTACACCTTC.

In DNA form, the CDR3 reads TGTGCCAGTAGAGCCGACAGGGTTGACTATGGCTACACCTTC. Its protein is CASRADRVDYGYTF. The chain uses TRBV19 and TRBJ1-2; 7 positions match TRBD1. The CDR3 consists of 14 residues. The J segment lost 3 bases and the V segment lost 6 bases, leaving 7 bases of the junction unmatched. Germline V gene sequence: CDR1 LNHDA, CDR2 SQIVND (reference sequence).

This clone was seen only once. This rearrangement joins TRBV19 to TRBJ1-1; D may be TRBD1 (5 bases). Trimming left V 10 bases short and J 5 bases short, with 17 bases between. This CDR3 spans 13 amino acids. Germline CDR1 is LNHDA and CDR2 is SQIVND (reference sequence). The CDR3 protein is CATRTGRGTEAFF. In nucleotides, the CDR3 is TGTGCCACCAGGACCGGGAGGGGTACTGAAGCTTTCTTT.

The chain is built from TRBV7-9 and TRBJ1-1, with D uncertain. The CDR3 length is 16 residues. From germline, CDR1 is SEHNR and CDR2 FQNEAQ (reference sequence). Trimming left V 5 bases short and J 1 base short, with 17 bases between. CDR3 loop: CASSPPGGPRNTEAFF. Here the CDR3 DNA reads TGTGCCAGCAGCCCCCCTGGCGGACCCAGGAACACTGAAGCTTTCTTT.

The chain joins TRBV6-4 to TRBJ2-3; 9 bases match TRBD1. Germline V gene lookup returns CDR1 MRHNA and CDR2 SNTAGT. V shed 2 bases and J 3 bases; nucleotides not matched to a gene: 0. CDR3 size: 14 residues. The CDR3 DNA is TGTGCCAGCAGTGACGGGACAGGGACAGATACGCAGTATTTT. Its translation: CASSDGTGTDTQYF.

This chain links TRBV19 with TRBJ1-2; 7 bases line up with TRBD1. The J segment lost 3 bases and the V segment lost 11 bases, leaving 6 bases of the junction unmatched. Germline CDR1 LNHDA, CDR2 SQIVND (reference sequence). The CDR3 totals 12 residues. CDR3 nucleotides: TGTGCCCCCAGGGGGTCATACTATGGCTACACCTTC. It is translated as CAPRGSYYGYTF.

This chain connects TRBV3-1 (or the pseudogene TRBV3-2) to TRBJ1-3; D remains ambiguous. From germline, CDR1 is LGHDT and CDR2 YNNKEL (reference sequence). V was trimmed by 4 bases and J by 1 base, leaving 14 bases between them. There are 16 residues in the CDR3. CDR3: CASSPREGRSGNTIYF. The CDR3 DNA sequence: TGTGCCAGCAGCCCCCGGGAGGGTCGTTCTGGAAACACCATATATTTT.

The CDR3 nucleotides read TGTGCCAGCAGCCCTCCCTCAAAAACAGATACGCAGTATTTT. Translated, it gives CASSPPSKTDTQYF. The rearrangement links TRBV28 to TRBJ2-3; no definite D call. The CDR3 spans 14 residues. Trimming pared 6 bases from V and 3 bases from J, leaving 13 bases between. Germline V lookup: CDR1 MDHEN, CDR2 SYDVKM.

This clone was recorded a few times. The chain combines TRBV28 with TRBJ2-7; D not resolved. Germline CDR1 reads MDHEN; CDR2 reads SYDVKM. V was cut by 10 bases and J by 1 base, with 5 bases left in between. CDR3 size: 10 residues. As DNA, the CDR3 is TGTGCCATACTATCCTACGAGCAGTACTTC. It encodes CAILSYEQYF.

V usage is TRBV28 and J usage is TRBJ2-1; unclear D gene. The CDR3 has 14 amino acids. Trimming pared 4 bases from V and 1 base from J, leaving 8 bases between. CDR1 is MDHEN and CDR2 is SYDVKM in the germline V gene. The CDR3 nucleotides are TGTGCCAGCAGTTCTACCCGGTCCTACAATGAGCAGTTCTTC. Translation gives CASSSTRSYNEQFF. Filled out from reference TRBV28 and TRBJ2-1, the complete variable domain reads DVKVTQSSRYLVKRTGEKVFLECVQDMDHENMFWYRQDPGLGLRLIYFSYDVKMKEKGDIPEGYSVSREKKERFSLILESASTNQTSMYLCASSSTRSYNEQFFGPGTRLTVL.

The rearrangement links TRBV6-4 to TRBJ1-1; D is ambiguous. The CDR3 extends over 13 amino acids. Germline CDR1 reads MRHNA; CDR2 reads SNTAGT. V lost 6 bases and J lost 0, with 8 bases in between. The CDR3 is CASSYSLNTEAFF. CDR3 bases: TGTGCCAGCAGCTATTCATTGAACACTGAAGCTTTCTTT.

This chain links TRBV6-1 with TRBJ1-5; TRBD1 matches 7 bases. This CDR3 spans 16 amino acids. Per germline, CDR1 MNHNS and CDR2 SASEGT. Unmatched junction bases numbered 11, after V lost 4 bases and J lost 5 bases. CDR3 sequence (DNA): TGTGCCAGCAGTGTTAGAATTAACAGGGGAGATCAGCCCCAGCATTTT. It is translated as CASSVRINRGDQPQHF.